Here is one T cell receptor (beta chain) with its context. These data are taken from a study of blood T cell repertoires in COVID-19. Study-wide context: There were acute and convalescent COVID-19 samples, and they came from the United States, Italy and Spain. In each case, the material was cDNA or gDNA derived from T cells, B-cell-depleted T cells, or PBMCs.

Authors' data handling: Cell counts per sample came from amplifying reference gene primers. Using immunoSEQ multiplex PCR, the repertoire was profiled, and TCRdb retains in-frame clones only, with some absent. V and J calls and clone size follow that table, whereas D and trimming were derived from the DNA. The sample records approximately 250,000 clones, approximately 90% being singletons. The origin of this receptor is a woman younger than 45 who had recovered from COVID-19. Sequenced input: PBMCs or T cells enriched from blood (not recorded which).

CDR3 nucleotide sequence: TGTGCCGGCCGTCCGAGGACGGCGAGTAAGGGGAAACCAACTAATGAAAAACTGTTTTTT. Translating gives CAGRPRTASKGKPTNEKLFF. The chain employs TRBV28 and TRBJ1-4, with D possibly matching TRBD1 (5 bases). The V end lost 11 bases, the J end lost 0 bases, and 31 bases lay between the germline ends. The germline V gene has CDR1 MDHEN and CDR2 SYDVKM. The length of the CDR3 is 20 residues.